Following are 10 T cell receptor beta chains from one sample sequenced in a study of OX40 agonist ivuxolimab in advanced cancers. The table came from immunoSEQ multiplex PCR; TCRdb's copy has only in-frame clones and leaves some out. The table records fewer than 85,000 clones, roughly 86% of them present only once. Source: CD4+ or CD8+ T cells sorted from blood, taken in a trial of the OX40 agonist ivuxolimab. These receptors all stem from an adult with an advanced solid tumor such as melanoma, head and neck, liver or kidney cancer.

The chain employs TRBV5-1 and TRBJ2-7; 7 nucleotides match TRBD2. The junction had 6 bases not matched to a gene; V was cut back by 3 bases and J by 6 bases. The CDR3 consists of 13 residues. Germline values: CDR1 SGHRS, CDR2 YFSETQ. The CDR3 spells CASSYGRGLEQYF. The CDR3, as DNA: TGCGCCAGCAGCTATGGGAGGGGACTCGAGCAGTACTTC.

The chain couples TRBV7-8 to TRBJ1-1; D is unclear. The CDR3 spans 13 residues. Per germline, CDR1 SGHVS and CDR2 FQNEAQ. V gave up 3 bases and J gave up 3 bases, with 8 bases separating them. This CDR3 reads CASSFGYYTEAFF. The CDR3 bases are TGTGCCAGCAGCTTTGGGTATTACACTGAAGCTTTCTTT.

This chain connects TRBV2 to TRBJ2-2; no firm D call. The CDR3 loop spans 13 amino acids. From germline, CDR1 is SNHLY and CDR2 FYNNEI. V was clipped by 5 bases and J by 5 bases, with 9 bases between them. The CDR3 spells CASSTSGTGELFF. The CDR3 nucleotides are TGTGCCAGCAGTACTTCAGGTACCGGGGAGCTGTTTTTT.

CDR3 coding DNA: TGTGCCACCAGCAGAGATTGGACTAGCGGTTCATTCGCAGATACGCAGTATTTT. Residues: CATSRDWTSGSFADTQYF. The chain is built from TRBV15 and TRBJ2-3, with 10 nucleotides matching TRBD2. Unmatched junction bases numbered 10, after V lost 0 bases and J lost 4 bases. Germline values: CDR1 LNHNV, CDR2 YYDKDF (reference sequence). This CDR3 comprises 18 residues.

This rearrangement joins TRBV27 to TRBJ1-2; D gene ambiguous. CDR3 length: 14 amino acids. Trimming pared 6 bases from V and 4 bases from J, leaving 15 bases between. The germline V gene encodes CDR1 MNHEY and CDR2 SMNVEV (reference sequence). The CDR3 sequence: CASSPSSRTYGYTF. The CDR3 region has the DNA TGTGCCAGCAGCCCCTCCTCCCGGACCTATGGCTACACCTTC.

This chain connects TRBV15 to TRBJ1-3; 8 bases are a match to TRBD1. Germline V gene sequence: CDR1 LNHNV, CDR2 YYDKDF (reference sequence). This CDR3 has 15 residues. V lost 3 bases, J lost 4 bases, and 5 bases stayed unmatched. The CDR3 loop is CATSRDRALGNTIYF. As DNA, the CDR3 is TGTGCCACCAGCAGGGACAGGGCGCTCGGAAACACCATATATTTT.

This chain connects TRBV6-1 to TRBJ1-1; 9 bases are shared with TRBD1. V was pared by 6 bases and J by 4 bases, with 9 bases of the junction left unmatched. The length of the CDR3 is 15 residues. The germline CDR1 and CDR2 sequences are MNHNS and SASEGT. In DNA, the CDR3 is TGTGCCAGCAGCGATATAGACAGGGGGGTCACTGAAGCTTTCTTT. This codes for CASSDIDRGVTEAFF.

This chain links TRBV4-1 with TRBJ1-1; no clear D. The germline CDR1 and CDR2 sequences are MGHRA and YSYEKL. There are 17 residues in the CDR3. Trimming removed 0 bases from V and 6 bases from J, with 20 bases in between. The CDR3: CASSQDFRVAGPPEAFF. The DNA of the CDR3 is TGCGCCAGCAGCCAAGATTTTAGGGTCGCCGGCCCTCCTGAAGCTTTCTTT.

The chain has TRBV28 and TRBJ1-1; 8 bases are shared with TRBD1. Germline values: CDR1 MDHEN, CDR2 SYDVKM. J lost 0 bases, V lost 3 bases, and 9 bases had no gene match. The CDR3 length is 17 residues. As DNA, the CDR3 is TGTGCCAGCAGTTTGCGGGACAGGACCGCTTTGAACACTGAAGCTTTCTTT. Translated, it gives CASSLRDRTALNTEAFF.

This sequence joins TRBV5-4 and TRBJ2-5, with TRBD2 matching 8 bases. This CDR3 has 13 residues. The V and J ends lost 0 bases and 7 bases, in that order; junction bases with no gene match: 2. CDR1 is SGHNT and CDR2 is YYREEE in the germline V gene (reference sequence). CDR3 in DNA: TGTGCCAGCAGCTTGGTCACTAGCGGGACCCAGTACTTC. It specifies CASSLVTSGTQYF. Complete variable domain (other parts from reference TRBV5-4 and TRBJ2-5): ETGVTQSPTHLIKTRGQQVTLRCSSQSGHNTVSWYQQALGQGPQFIFQYYREEENGRGNFPPRFSGLQFPNYSSELNVNALELDDSALYLCASSLVTSGTQYFGPGTRLLVL.